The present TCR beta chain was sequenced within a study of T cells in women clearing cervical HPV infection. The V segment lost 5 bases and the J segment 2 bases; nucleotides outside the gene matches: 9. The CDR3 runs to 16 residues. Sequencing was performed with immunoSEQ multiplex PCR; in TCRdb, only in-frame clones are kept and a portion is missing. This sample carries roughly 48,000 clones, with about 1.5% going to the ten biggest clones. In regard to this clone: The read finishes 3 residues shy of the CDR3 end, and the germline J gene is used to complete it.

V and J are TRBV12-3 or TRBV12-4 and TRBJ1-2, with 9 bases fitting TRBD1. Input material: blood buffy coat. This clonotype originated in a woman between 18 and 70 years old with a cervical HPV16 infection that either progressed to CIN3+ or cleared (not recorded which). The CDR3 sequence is CASSMDRGRENYGYTF. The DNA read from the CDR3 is TGTGCCAGCAGTATGGACAGGGGCCGCGAGAACTATGGC.